A selection of T cell receptor beta chains follows, all from one sample in a study of shared clonotypes between healthy human individuals. The protocol was immunoSEQ multiplex PCR, while the TCRdb copy is restricted to in-frame clones and leaves out a portion. The sample carries about 2.3 million clones, roughly 90% recorded once. The source material was naive CD4+ T cells from PBMCs. The receptors stem from a man aged 18 to 35 in good health. Some clones in this sample may be carry-over from other donors' samples. The CDR3 runs from the conserved cysteine through the conserved F or W. A D gene is named only where the DNA matches it firmly. Clone sizes are given selectively: once, few, many, or a class where the clone is expanded.

j_gene | v_gene | abundance | d_gene | CDR3aa | CDR3nt
TRBJ2-2 | TRBV11-2 | . | . | CATAGGTGELFF | TGTGCCACTGCCGGGGGCACCGGGGAGCTGTTTTTT
TRBJ2-1 | TRBV7-3 | . | TRBD2 | CASSLIAASGKNEQFF | TGTGCCAGCAGCTTAATTGCGGCTAGCGGGAAGAATGAGCAGTTCTTC
TRBJ2-1 | TRBV28 | . | . | CASSYRTPGNEQFF | TGTGCCAGCAGTTACCGGACCCCCGGGAATGAGCAGTTCTTC
TRBJ2-1 | TRBV7-3 | . | . | CASSPRGGILSYNEQFF | TGTGCCAGCAGCCCTAGGGGGGGGATCCTGTCCTACAATGAGCAGTTCTTC
TRBJ1-2 | TRBV6-5 | . | . | CASSYLQGSYTF | TGTGCCAGCAGTTACCTACAGGGAAGCTACACCTTC
TRBJ2-5 | TRBV10-1 | once | . | CASSRDSEETQYF | TGCGCCAGCAGTCGGGACTCCGAAGAGACCCAGTACTTC
TRBJ2-7 | TRBV4-2 | . | . | CASSPNGGGSNYEQYF | TGTGCCAGCAGCCCCAACGGGGGCGGGAGTAACTACGAGCAGTACTTC
TRBJ2-2 | TRBV7-9 | . | . | CASSLGLTNTGELFF | TGTGCCAGCAGCCTGGGGCTGACGAACACCGGGGAGCTGTTTTTT
TRBJ2-5 | TRBV6-1 | . | . | CASSELLWGSETQYF | TGTGCCAGCAGTGAGCTGTTGTGGGGATCTGAGACCCAGTACTTC
TRBJ2-1 | TRBV5-1 | . | . | CASFPAPPVQGFEQFF | TGCGCCAGCTTCCCCGCCCCTCCCGTTCAGGGGTTTGAGCAGTTCTTC
TRBJ2-1 | TRBV28 | . | . | CASRLEVEQFF | TGTGCCAGCCGATTAGAGGTTGAGCAGTTCTTC
TRBJ2-1 | TRBV5-1 | . | TRBD2 | CASSYAGTSGTPEQFF | TGCGCCAGCAGCTACGCCGGGACTAGCGGGACCCCCGAGCAGTTCTTC
TRBJ2-1 | TRBV11-2 | once | TRBD2 | CASSSLAGDYNEQFF | TGTGCCAGCAGCTCCCTTGCGGGAGATTACAATGAGCAGTTCTTC
TRBJ2-5 | TRBV4-2 | . | . | CASSQVGTQETQYF | TGTGCCAGCAGCCAAGTCGGCACCCAAGAGACCCAGTACTTC
TRBJ2-7 | TRBV6-1 | . | TRBD1 | CASSSGTANSYEQYF | TGTGCCAGCAGCTCCGGGACAGCTAACTCCTACGAGCAGTACTTC
TRBJ2-1 | TRBV27 | once | TRBD2 | CASSPSSGSSEQFF | TGTGCCAGCAGTCCCTCTAGCGGGAGCAGTGAGCAGTTCTTC
TRBJ2-2 | TRBV29-1 | . | . | CSAGRAVGELFF | TGCAGCGCAGGAAGGGCGGTCGGGGAGCTGTTTTTT
TRBJ2-3 | TRBV5-1 | . | TRBD1 | CASSRGTGGVDTQYF | TGCGCCAGCAGCCGCGGGACAGGGGGCGTAGATACGCAGTATTTT
TRBJ1-3 | TRBV28 | few | TRBD1 | CASSLSGTGAGNTIYF | TGTGCCAGCAGTTTATCCGGGACAGGGGCCGGAAACACCATATATTTT
TRBJ2-1 | TRBV28 | . | TRBD2 | CASSLASGIFRGQFF | TGTGCCAGCAGTTTGGCTAGCGGGATATTCAGGGGGCAGTTCTTC
TRBJ2-1 | TRBV6-6 | . | . | CASSSPTYNEQFF | TGTGCCAGCAGTTCACCAACCTACAATGAGCAGTTCTTC
TRBJ1-2 | TRBV7-9 | . | TRBD1 | CASSTRDRGSNYGYTF | TGTGCCAGCAGCACCCGGGACAGGGGATCGAACTATGGCTACACCTTC
TRBJ2-5 | TRBV11-2 | . | TRBD2 | CASSPRGQEREGSQETQYF | TGTGCCAGCAGCCCTAGGGGGCAGGAGCGGGAGGGAAGTCAAGAGACCCAGTACTTC
TRBJ1-5 | TRBV7-8 | . | TRBD1 | CASSHAGGYQPQHF | TGTGCCAGCAGCCACGCAGGGGGCTATCAGCCCCAGCATTTT
TRBJ2-1 | TRBV18 | . | . | CASSPNPGITDNEQFF | TGTGCCAGCTCACCAAATCCAGGGATTACCGACAATGAGCAGTTCTTC
TRBJ2-1 | TRBV6-1 | . | . | CAIGTSASRQFF | TGTGCCATCGGAACGTCTGCCTCCCGTCAGTTCTTC
TRBJ1-3 | TRBV9 | . | . | CASSAVVSGNTIYF | TGTGCCAGCAGCGCCGTCGTTTCTGGAAACACCATATATTTT
TRBJ2-7 | TRBV4-2 | . | TRBD2 | CASSQGGLAGKYEQYF | TGTGCCAGCAGCCAAGGCGGACTAGCGGGAAAATACGAGCAGTACTTC
TRBJ2-5 | TRBV28 | . | . | CASSFERAQYF | TGTGCCAGCAGTTTCGAACGTGCCCAGTACTTC
TRBJ2-7 | TRBV5-1 | . | TRBD1 | CASSFQPGQQLYEQYF | TGCGCCAGCAGCTTCCAGCCGGGACAGCAACTTTACGAGCAGTACTTC
TRBJ2-3 | TRBV4-1 | . | TRBD2 | CASSVRELAGADTQYF | TGCGCCAGCAGCGTACGGGAACTAGCGGGAGCAGATACGCAGTATTTT
TRBJ1-5 | TRBV15 | . | . | CATSRPVQYSNQPQHF | TGTGCCACCAGCCGGCCGGTTCAATATAGCAATCAGCCCCAGCATTTT
TRBJ1-1 | TRBV4-1 | once | . | CASSQLPVLWGTEAFF | TGCGCCAGCAGCCAACTCCCAGTGTTGTGGGGCACTGAAGCTTTCTTT
TRBJ1-4 | TRBV15 | . | . | CATDRDGDEKLFF | TGTGCCACGGACCGGGACGGAGATGAAAAACTGTTTTTT
TRBJ2-3 | TRBV2 | . | . | CASSEIDTQYF | TGTGCCAGCAGTGAAATAGATACGCAGTATTTT
TRBJ1-1 | TRBV19 | . | TRBD1 | CASRDRGFNTEAFF | TGTGCCAGTAGGGACAGGGGATTTAACACTGAAGCTTTCTTT
TRBJ2-1 | TRBV9 | . | TRBD2 | CASSQGTSGTGGNEQFF | TGTGCCAGCAGCCAAGGGACTAGCGGGACTGGAGGGAATGAGCAGTTCTTC
TRBJ2-1 | TRBV28 | . | TRBD1 | CASSPWARGGRQFF | TGTGCCAGCAGTCCCTGGGCTAGAGGGGGCAGGCAGTTCTTC
TRBJ2-3 | TRBV28 | . | . | CASSLLLGSGTDTQYF | TGTGCCAGCAGTTTACTTCTCGGGAGTGGCACAGATACGCAGTATTTT
TRBJ1-4 | TRBV5-1 | . | . | CASSQYEGEKLFF | TGCGCCAGCAGCCAATACGAGGGTGAAAAACTGTTTTTT
TRBJ2-3 | TRBV30 | once | . | CAGAQGTSTDTQYF | TGTGCCGGGGCCCAGGGAACTAGCACAGATACGCAGTATTTT
TRBJ1-6 | TRBV10-3 | . | TRBD1 | CAITAGQGGSPLHF | TGTGCCATCACCGCCGGACAGGGAGGATCACCCCTCCACTTT
TRBJ2-2 | TRBV7-9 | . | . | CASSLAEYTGELFF | TGTGCCAGCAGCTTAGCGGAATACACCGGGGAGCTGTTTTTT
TRBJ1-4 | TRBV30 | . | . | CAWSAENEKLFF | TGTGCCTGGAGTGCAGAAAATGAAAAACTGTTTTTT
TRBJ1-2 | TRBV27 | . | TRBD1 | CASSSLRDRNYGYTF | TGTGCCAGCAGTTCCCTGCGGGACAGAAACTATGGCTACACCTTC
TRBJ2-2 | TRBV11-1 | . | . | CASSLALGGELFF | TGTGCCAGCAGCTTAGCGTTGGGCGGGGAGCTGTTTTTT
TRBJ1-2 | TRBV18 | . | . | CASSTDMLYGYTF | TGTGCCAGCTCAACGGATATGCTATATGGCTACACCTTC
TRBJ2-7 | TRBV7-8 | . | TRBD1 | CASSYLVGQGPVEQYF | TGTGCCAGCAGTTACCTAGTTGGACAGGGACCGGTCGAGCAGTACTTC
TRBJ2-1 | TRBV30 | . | . | CAWSVFWPISYNEQFF | TGTGCCTGGAGTGTTTTCTGGCCGATCTCCTACAATGAGCAGTTCTTC
TRBJ2-3 | TRBV5-1 | . | TRBD2 | CASSSDSSGSPDTQYF | TGCGCCAGCAGCTCCGATTCTAGCGGGAGTCCAGATACGCAGTATTTT
TRBJ2-7 | TRBV6-1 | . | . | CASSEWGTGADEQYF | TGTGCCAGCAGTGAATGGGGGACCGGGGCAGACGAGCAGTACTTC
TRBJ2-2 | TRBV6-5 | . | . | CASSPGSNTGELFF | TGTGCCAGTTCCCCCGGCTCGAACACCGGGGAGCTGTTTTTT
TRBJ1-5 | TRBV5-3 | . | . | CARSWQRGDQPQHF | TGTGCCAGAAGCTGGCAGAGGGGAGACCAGCCCCAGCATTTT
TRBJ2-5 | TRBV29-1 | . | . | CSVDTVGPQTQYF | TGCAGCGTTGATACCGTCGGTCCTCAGACCCAGTACTTC
TRBJ2-2 | TRBV29-1 | . | . | CSVEIPGPGELFF | TGCAGCGTTGAAATTCCCGGTCCCGGGGAGCTGTTTTTT
TRBJ1-2 | TRBV6-1 | . | . | CASSIGGRSYGYTF | TGTGCCAGCAGTATTGGGGGGCGAAGCTATGGCTACACCTTC
TRBJ2-7 | TRBV6-1 | . | . | CASSEALSSYEQYF | TGTGCCAGCAGTGAAGCGCTAAGTTCCTACGAGCAGTACTTC
TRBJ2-2 | TRBV6-1 | once | . | CASSERARYTGELFF | TGTGCCAGCAGTGAACGGGCGCGGTACACCGGGGAGCTGTTTTTT
TRBJ2-3 | TRBV18 | . | . | CASSLDTDTQYF | TGTGCCAGCTCACTGGACACAGATACGCAGTATTTT
TRBJ1-3 | TRBV30 | . | . | CAWSVGRYSGNTIYF | TGTGCCTGGAGTGTGGGACGGTACTCTGGAAACACCATATATTTT